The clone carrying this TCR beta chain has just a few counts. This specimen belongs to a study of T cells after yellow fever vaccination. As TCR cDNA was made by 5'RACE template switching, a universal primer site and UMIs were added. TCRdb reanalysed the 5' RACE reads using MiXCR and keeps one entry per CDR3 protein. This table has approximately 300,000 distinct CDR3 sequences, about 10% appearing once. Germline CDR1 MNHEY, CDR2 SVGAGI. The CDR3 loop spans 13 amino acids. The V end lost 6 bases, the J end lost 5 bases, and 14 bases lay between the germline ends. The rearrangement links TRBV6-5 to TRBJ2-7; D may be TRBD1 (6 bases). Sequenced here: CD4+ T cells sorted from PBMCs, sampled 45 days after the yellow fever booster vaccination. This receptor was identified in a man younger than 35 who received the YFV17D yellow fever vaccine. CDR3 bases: TGTGCCAGCAGAGGTACAGGGACAAACGAGCAGTACTTC. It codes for CASRGTGTNEQYF.